The 23 T cell receptor beta chains presented below share a single source sample, sequenced in a study of blood T cell repertoires in COVID-19. Sequencing was performed with immunoSEQ multiplex PCR; in TCRdb, only in-frame clones are kept and a portion is missing. The repertoire holds around 210,000 clones, with over 70% as singletons. Sequenced input: peripheral blood. These receptor sequences come from a woman aged 70 to 79 with acute or convalescent COVID-19.

The chain is built from TRBV6-6 and TRBJ1-4, with D perhaps TRBD1 (5 bases). The V gene's germline CDR1 is MNHNY and CDR2 SVGAGI (reference sequence). The V and J ends lost 8 bases and 6 bases respectively, with 16 bases between them. The CDR3 is made up of 14 amino acids. CDR3 residues: CASLPLGQHEKLFF. The CDR3, as DNA: TGTGCCAGCCTTCCACTCGGACAACATGAAAAACTGTTTTTT.

Regarding this clone: Relative to the germline gene, one junction end is altered; a read error may explain this. The chain is built from TRBV7-3 and TRBJ1-1; D unclear. Germline V CDR1 and CDR2: SGHTA, FQGTGA. The CDR3 is made up of 13 amino acids. The CDR3, as DNA: TGTGCCAGCAGCCTAACATCCGACACTGAAGCTTTCTTT. It translates to CASSLTSDTEAFF.

CDR3: CASSQDGTGLYEQYF. CDR3 nucleotides: TGTGCCAGCAGCCAAGATGGGACAGGCCTCTACGAGCAGTACTTC. The J gene is TRBJ2-7, the V gene TRBV3-1 (or the pseudogene TRBV3-2); 8 nucleotides align to TRBD1. The V and J ends lost 0 bases and 3 bases, in that order; junction bases with no gene match: 4. The CDR3 has 15 residues. Germline loops: CDR1 LGHDT, CDR2 YNNKEL (reference sequence).

V usage is TRBV14 and J usage is TRBJ2-3; 8 nucleotides match TRBD2. Germline CDR1 reads SGHDN; CDR2 reads FVKESK. CDR3 length: 16 residues. J lost 1 base, V lost 0 bases, and 3 bases had no gene match. Written as DNA, the CDR3 is TGTGCCAGCAGCCAAGACGGAGCGGGAGGCACAGATACGCAGTATTTT. It encodes CASSQDGAGGTDTQYF.

The chain carries TRBV6-1 and TRBJ2-1; TRBD2 matches 11 bases. Germline V CDR1 and CDR2: MNHNS, SASEGT. This CDR3 has 15 residues. Trimming removed 4 bases from V and 7 bases from J; junction bases left unmatched: 6. The CDR3 sequence is CASSVAGGPRNEQFF. In DNA, the CDR3 is TGTGCCAGCAGTGTAGCGGGAGGGCCAAGAAATGAGCAGTTCTTC.

The J gene is TRBJ1-2, the V gene TRBV7-9; D not certain. The CDR3 runs 12 residues. The germline V gene has CDR1 SEHNR and CDR2 FQNEAQ (reference sequence). V was shortened by 3 bases and J by 8 bases, with 10 bases between the two germline ends. In DNA form, the CDR3 reads TGTGCCAGCAGCTTGAGGGTTTCAGGCTACACCTTC. Its translation is CASSLRVSGYTF.

The V call is TRBV5-1, the J call TRBJ2-7, with D possibly TRBD1 on 7 matching bases. The V gene lost 0 bases and the J gene lost 4 bases, with 14 bases spanning the gap. Germline-derived CDR1 and CDR2 are SGHRS and YFSETQ. The CDR3 is made up of 15 amino acids. CDR3 protein: CASSLAGAGGYEQYF. Here the CDR3 DNA reads TGCGCCAGCAGCTTGGCGGGGGCAGGGGGGTACGAGCAGTACTTC.

DNA for the CDR3: TGTGCCAGCAGCTACGGAGCTGGTGATCAGCCCCAGCATTTT. Protein: CASSYGAGDQPQHF. V is TRBV11-2 and J is TRBJ1-5; D is ambiguous. The germline V gene has CDR1 SGHAT and CDR2 FQNNGV. V was pared by 4 bases and J by 5 bases, with 12 bases between. This CDR3 spans 14 amino acids.

The chain uses TRBV11-2 and TRBJ2-1, with 12 bases aligning to TRBD2. Germline CDR1 is SGHAT and CDR2 is FQNNGV. Trimming cost V 9 bases and J 9 bases; bases outside gene matches: 15. This CDR3 region has 16 residues. CDR3 DNA sequence: TGTGCCAGTACCATTGGAGGGGCTAGCGGGAGGGTTGAGCAGTTCTTC. This encodes CASTIGGASGRVEQFF. Filled out from reference TRBV11-2 and TRBJ2-1, the complete variable domain reads EAGVAQSPRYKIIEKRQSVAFWCNPISGHATLYWYQQILGQGPKLLIQFQNNGVVDDSQLPKDRFSAERLKGVDSTLKIQPAKLEDSAVYLCASTIGGASGRVEQFFGPGTRLTVL.

The chain combines TRBV29-1 with TRBJ2-1; 8 bases are shared with TRBD1. Per germline, CDR1 SQVTM and CDR2 ANQGSEA. Trimming cost V 1 base and J 5 bases; bases outside gene matches: 7. This CDR3 has 15 amino acids. DNA for the CDR3: TGCAGCGTTGAAGGCACGCAGGGGGCCAACAATGAGCAGTTCTTC. Protein: CSVEGTQGANNEQFF.

CDR3 loop: CASSALEFGEDQGEQYF. In nucleotides, the CDR3 is TGTGCCAGCAGTGCCCTGGAGTTCGGGGAGGACCAGGGCGAGCAGTACTTC. This rearrangement joins TRBV25-1 to TRBJ2-7; the D gene is possibly TRBD2 (6 bases). V was trimmed by 4 bases and J by 6 bases, leaving 25 bases between them. Germline V CDR1 and CDR2: MGHDK, SYGVNS. CDR3 length: 17 amino acids.

The rearrangement joins TRBV29-1 to TRBJ2-7, with D perhaps matching TRBD1 (6 bases). This CDR3 spans 13 amino acids. Trimming shortened V by 3 bases and J by 6 bases, and 15 bases separated the two germline ends. The germline CDR1 and CDR2 sequences are SQVTM and ANQGSEA. The CDR3, as DNA: TGCAGCGTTGAGGTGGGCAGGGGCCCCGAGCAGTACTTC. This encodes CSVEVGRGPEQYF.

The chain links TRBV7-6 to TRBJ2-3, with 9 bases aligning to TRBD2. CDR1 and CDR2 (germline): SGHVS, FNYEAQ. The CDR3 has 18 residues. V lost 2 bases to trimming and J lost 2 bases; unmatched junction nucleotides: 11. The CDR3 DNA follows: TGTGCCAGCAGCTTAAAATTCCCAGCGGGAGGTATCACAGATACGCAGTATTTT. It encodes CASSLKFPAGGITDTQYF.

This chain joins TRBV24-1 and TRBJ1-6; D remains unclear. This CDR3 is 13 amino acids long. Per germline, CDR1 KGHDR and CDR2 SFDVKD. Trimming shortened V by 7 bases and J by 3 bases, and 6 bases separated the two germline ends. CDR3 in amino acids: CATSRDYNSPLHF. For the CDR3, the DNA is TGTGCCACCAGCCGGGACTATAATTCACCCCTCCACTTT.

The chain carries TRBV24-1 and TRBJ2-7, with D maybe TRBD2 (6 bases). The CDR3 is 15 residues long. The V end lost 3 bases, the J end lost 3 bases, and 14 bases lay between the germline ends. The germline V gene has CDR1 KGHDR and CDR2 SFDVKD. The CDR3 DNA sequence: TGTGCCACCAGTGATCCCGTGGGGGGAAACTACGAGCAGTACTTC. It translates to CATSDPVGGNYEQYF.

V usage is TRBV3-1 (or the pseudogene TRBV3-2) and J usage is TRBJ2-7; 10 bases align to TRBD1. The CDR3 spans 16 residues. Unmatched junction bases numbered 8, after V lost 1 base and J lost 5 bases. Germline V gene lookup returns CDR1 LGHDT and CDR2 YNNKEL (reference sequence). CDR3 DNA: TGTGCCAGCAGCCAAGTAAGGGACAGGGGTTCTAACGAGCAGTACTTC. Translating gives CASSQVRDRGSNEQYF.

CDR3 in DNA: TGTGCCAGCAGCCTATTCGACAGGGGTTCGACTGAAGCTTTCTTT. Translated: CASSLFDRGSTEAFF. This sequence joins TRBV3-1 (or the pseudogene TRBV3-2) and TRBJ1-1; 8 nucleotides line up with TRBD1. The CDR3 consists of 15 residues. V trimming: 4 bases; J trimming: 5 bases; junction bases outside the gene matches: 9. Germline V lookup: CDR1 LGHDT, CDR2 YNNKEL (reference sequence).

The chain has TRBV5-4 and TRBJ2-1; D is possibly TRBD1 (5 bases). The CDR3 is made up of 14 amino acids. V dropped 0 bases and J dropped 4 bases, with 8 bases sitting between them. Germline V gene data show CDR1 as SGHNT and CDR2 as YYREEE (reference sequence). CDR3 in amino acids: CASSLEGHYNEQFF. The CDR3 coding sequence is TGTGCCAGCAGCTTGGAAGGACATTACAATGAGCAGTTCTTC.

The chain links TRBV5-6 to TRBJ2-2; TRBD2 aligns across 12 bases. The J segment lost 4 bases and the V segment lost 4 bases, leaving 5 bases of the junction unmatched. This CDR3 has 16 residues. In germline, CDR1 is SGHDT, CDR2 YYEEEE. This CDR3 reads CASSPLAGGSTGELFF. CDR3 nucleotide sequence: TGTGCCAGCAGCCCCCTAGCGGGAGGGAGCACCGGGGAGCTGTTTTTT. The full variable domain, its missing parts supplied by reference TRBV5-6 and TRBJ2-2, is DAGVTQSPTHLIKTRGQQVTLRCSPKSGHDTVSWYQQALGQGPQFIFQYYEEEERQRGNFPDRFSGHQFPNYSSELNVNALLLGDSALYLCASSPLAGGSTGELFFGEGSRLTVL.

V usage is TRBV10-3 and J usage is TRBJ2-3; TRBD2 matches 15 bases. CDR3 length equals 19 residues. V was pared by 6 bases and J by 5 bases, with 15 bases of the junction left unmatched. Germline-derived CDR1 and CDR2 are ENHRY and SYGVKD. This chain's CDR3 is CAISPRGLAGGISVDTQYF. The CDR3 DNA sequence: TGTGCCATCAGCCCTCGGGGACTAGCGGGAGGCATTAGTGTAGATACGCAGTATTTT.

The chain carries TRBV2 and TRBJ2-1; tentative D call: TRBD1 (5 bases). The CDR3 covers 14 residues. Germline V gene sequence: CDR1 SNHLY, CDR2 FYNNEI. The V gene lost 6 bases and the J gene lost 0 bases, with 9 bases spanning the gap. The CDR3 loop reads CASRQESSYNEQFF. CDR3 nucleotides: TGTGCCAGCAGACAGGAAAGCTCCTACAATGAGCAGTTCTTC.

This clone was found many times. The rearrangement joins TRBV6-6 to TRBJ2-2; 9 bases are a match to TRBD1. The J segment lost 6 bases and the V segment lost 2 bases, leaving 1 base of the junction unmatched. The germline CDR1 and CDR2 sequences are MNHNY and SVGAGI (reference sequence). The CDR3 consists of 14 residues. The CDR3 nucleotides are TGTGCCAGCAGTTACGACAGGGGGGCCGGGGAGCTGTTTTTT. Its translation: CASSYDRGAGELFF.

The chain has TRBV6-2 or TRBV6-3 and TRBJ2-7; TRBD2 matches at 11 bases. Germline V gene lookup returns CDR1 MNHEY and CDR2 SVGEGT. With V trimmed by 6 bases and J by 7 bases, 14 bases remained unmatched. The CDR3 runs to 16 residues. The CDR3: CASSPPLAGGLREQYF. CDR3 in DNA: TGTGCCAGCAGCCCCCCCCTAGCGGGAGGATTGAGGGAGCAGTACTTC.